Below, 4 T cell receptor beta chains from the same sample are listed, as sequenced in a study of T-cell memory formation after mild COVID-19. TCRdb reanalysed the 5' RACE reads using MiXCR and keeps one entry per CDR3 protein. This table has about 540,000 distinct CDR3 sequences, just over 20% appearing once. Source material: PBMCs or a T cell subset sorted from them (not recorded which). The receptor set was obtained from an adult woman who had mild COVID-19 (a few samples of this study predate the infection). Cell type and time point are not known.

A few counts support this clonotype. This sequence joins TRBV7-3 and TRBJ2-2; D is uncertain. This CDR3 is built from 16 residues. Trimming removed 4 bases at V and 0 bases at J, with 12 bases between. Germline V CDR1 and CDR2: SGHTA, FQGTGA. This chain's CDR3 is CASSYLVGANTGELFF. The CDR3, as DNA: TGTGCCAGCAGCTACCTTGTTGGGGCGAACACCGGGGAGCTGTTTTTT.

This clonotype has a handful of counts. The CDR3 here is CASTFKTLAEPQETQYF. DNA of the CDR3: TGTGCCAGCACCTTTAAAACTCTAGCAGAACCTCAAGAGACCCAGTACTTC. This chain connects TRBV12-3 or TRBV12-4 to TRBJ2-5; perhaps TRBD2 as D (5 bases). The CDR3 is 17 residues long. Trimming stripped 7 bases from V and 2 bases from J, with 23 bases between.

DNA of the CDR3: TGTGCCAGCAGCTTGAATTGGCGGGGCTCCTACGAGCAGTACTTC. Protein sequence: CASSLNWRGSYEQYF. J is TRBJ2-7 and V is TRBV5-5; perhaps TRBD2 as D (6 bases). With 1 base removed from V and 0 bases from J, the gap between germline ends came to 11 bases. This CDR3 is built from 15 residues. Germline V gene data show CDR1 as SGHKS and CDR2 as YYEKEE (reference sequence).

The chain employs TRBV20-1 and TRBJ2-1, with 9 positions matching TRBD2. Germline values: CDR1 DFQATT, CDR2 SNEGSKA (reference sequence). V dropped 1 base and J dropped 8; count of bases not matched to a gene: 15. This CDR3 comprises 17 residues. The CDR3 protein is CSARASSGSMVWDEQFF. DNA for the CDR3: TGCAGTGCTAGAGCTAGTAGCGGGAGCATGGTGTGGGATGAGCAGTTCTTC.